The rows below give T cell receptor beta chains drawn from one sample of a study of identical twins. TCRdb reprocessed the 5' RACE reads via MiXCR and lists one record per CDR3 protein. The sample has hundreds of thousands of distinct CDR3 sequences; around an eighth are singletons. The same data also contributed to another study, on yellow fever vaccine responses in identical twins.

The sample comprised PBMCs. The source of these receptors is a woman aged 18-30 years in good health. Each CDR3 is given with its conserved first and last residue. A D gene is named only where the DNA matches it firmly. Part of the rows lack a size; the others show once, few, many or a class for expanded clones.

d_call j_call clone_size v_call cdr3_nt cdr3_aa
. TRBJ2-2 few TRBV4-1 TGCGCCAGCAGCCAGGCCGAGGGACGAGGGGCCGGGGAGCTGTTTTTT CASSQAEGRGAGELFF
. TRBJ1-2 many TRBV7-2 TGTGCCAGCAGCTTAACGGGAGGAGCCAGTTACCTCTATGGCTACACCTTC CASSLTGGASYLYGYTF
. TRBJ2-1 . TRBV7-8 TGTGCCAGCAGCTTAGCGTTGCGGGGTGAAGAGCAGTTCTTC CASSLALRGEEQFF
. TRBJ1-5 few TRBV20-1 TGCAGTGCTAGCCACACCCAGTCCGCGTCTCAGCCCCAGCATTTT CSASHTQSASQPQHF
. TRBJ2-5 . TRBV11-2 TGTGCCAGCAGCTTAGGGGGCAGTCCTAGGGCGGAGACCCAGTACTTC CASSLGGSPRAETQYF
TRBD1 TRBJ1-5 . TRBV10-1 TGCGCCAGCAGTGATGGGACAGGGAGCGTCCAGCATTTT CASSDGTGSVQHF
TRBD1 TRBJ1-5 few TRBV6-1 TGTGCCAGCCTAGTGCGACAGGGGAGCAATCAGCCCCAGCATTTT CASLVRQGSNQPQHF
. TRBJ2-7 few TRBV7-9 TGTGCCAGCAGCTTAGACGTGACCTACGAGCAGTACTTC CASSLDVTYEQYF
. TRBJ1-1 few TRBV7-9 TGTGCCAGCAGCTCCCTCAGGGCCTCTGAAGCTTTCTTT CASSSLRASEAFF
. TRBJ2-5 . TRBV24-1 TGTGGCACCAGTGATTTCGGCACACCGCAAGAGACCCAGTACTTC CGTSDFGTPQETQYF
. TRBJ2-3 few TRBV18 TGTGCCAGCTCACCGGTTGCGGGGCACGGGAGCACAGATACGCAGTATTTT CASSPVAGHGSTDTQYF
TRBD2 TRBJ2-3 few TRBV7-8 TGTGCCAGCAGCTTTCTGCGGGAGGGCCTCGATACGCAGTATTTT CASSFLREGLDTQYF
. TRBJ1-1 few TRBV5-6 TGTGCCAGCAGCCCTCCTCCGACAGGCTTGAACACTGAAGCTTTCTTT CASSPPPTGLNTEAFF
. TRBJ1-1 few TRBV6-5 TGTGCCAGCAAGGGAGGAGCGCAAGCTTTCTTT CASKGGAQAFF
. TRBJ1-1 . TRBV10-3 TGTGCCATCAGTGAGTCGATGCATATCGAAGCTTTCTTT CAISESMHIEAFF
TRBD2 TRBJ2-5 . TRBV7-8 TGTGCCAGCAGCTTACGGTCGGCTAGCGGGCAAGAGACCCAGTACTTC CASSLRSASGQETQYF
. TRBJ1-1 few TRBV6-5 TGTGCCAGCAGTTGGGCCCCCGAGCACTCGAGGGCTTTCTTT CASSWAPEHSRAFF
TRBD2 TRBJ2-2 . TRBV3-1 TGTGCCAGCTGCCAAGAATCAGGCAGCGGGGGGGCCTACACCGGGGAGCTGTTTTTT CASCQESGSGGAYTGELFF
. TRBJ2-1 few TRBV3-1 TGTGCCAGCAGCCAAGATGGGCAGGGAGGGGGCAATGAGCAGTTCTTC CASSQDGQGGGNEQFF
TRBD1 TRBJ1-1 . TRBV6-1 TGTGCCAGCCCGCCTACGACAGGGGCCTACCCTAACACTGAAGCTTTCTTT CASPPTTGAYPNTEAFF
. TRBJ1-6 . TRBV7-2 TGTGCCAGCAGCTTAATGTCGCAGGGCAATTCACCCCTCCACTTT CASSLMSQGNSPLHF
. TRBJ2-1 many TRBV24-1 TGTGCCACCAGTGAGGGAGAAAAGCGCGAAACCATATACAATGAGCAGTTCTTC CATSEGEKRETIYNEQFF
. TRBJ1-1 few TRBV4-1 TGCGCCAGCAGCCCAGGGTTTAATACTGAAGCTTTCTTT CASSPGFNTEAFF
. TRBJ2-5 . TRBV10-1 TGCGCCAGCAGTGATGTGCCCTCGGAGGAGACCCAGTACTTC CASSDVPSEETQYF
. TRBJ1-5 . TRBV12-3/TRBV12-4 TGTGCCAGCAAAACGGGACCGGAGGCCCAGCCCCAGCATTTT CASKTGPEAQPQHF
. TRBJ2-2 few TRBV3-1 TGTGCCAGCAGCCGCAGCCCTGGCCCGAACACCGGGGAGCTGTTTTTT CASSRSPGPNTGELFF
TRBD1 TRBJ2-3 . TRBV29-1 TGCAGAGTCGCGACAGGGGAGGGCACAGATACGCAGTATTTT CRVATGEGTDTQYF
TRBD2 TRBJ2-3 many TRBV7-2 TGTGCCAGCAGTGTCAAAGCGGGGGGGTACACAGATACGCAGTATTTT CASSVKAGGYTDTQYF
TRBD2 TRBJ2-1 . TRBV29-1 TGCAGCGTTGAAGGCCTAGCGGGAGGACTCTACAATGAGCAGTTCTTC CSVEGLAGGLYNEQFF
TRBD2 TRBJ2-7 . TRBV28 TGTGCCAGCAGTTTCGGTGGGGGAGGGTCCTACGAGCAGTACTTC CASSFGGGGSYEQYF
. TRBJ2-3 . TRBV20-1 TGCAGTGCTAGAGATTTGGCGAGAAGCACAGATACGCAGTATTTT CSARDLARSTDTQYF
TRBD1 TRBJ1-2 . TRBV10-3 TGTGCCGCAATGGGACAGGGTGATTTATATGGCTACACCTTC CAAMGQGDLYGYTF
. TRBJ2-2 few TRBV24-1 TGTGCCACCAGTGGTTGGGGAAGTACCGGGGAGCTGTTTTTT CATSGWGSTGELFF
TRBD2 TRBJ2-5 many TRBV12-3/TRBV12-4 TGTGCCAGCAGTTTCAGGACTAGCGGATACCAAGAGACCCAGTACTTC CASSFRTSGYQETQYF
. TRBJ2-1 few TRBV25-1 TGTGCCAGCAGTGAACAGGGAGTCTCCTACAATGAGCAGTTCTTC CASSEQGVSYNEQFF
. TRBJ1-4 few TRBV20-1 TGCAGTGCCACGGGTGTGGTGCCGAGCGAAAAACTGTTTTTT CSATGVVPSEKLFF
TRBD2 TRBJ2-5 few TRBV3-1 TGTGCCGGCAGCCCGGGAGGGGGACTTGTCCAAGAGACCCAGTACTTC CAGSPGGGLVQETQYF
TRBD2 TRBJ2-1 few TRBV5-1 TGCGCCAGCAGCTCAAACGGACTAGCGGGAGGGGGGGATGAGCAGTTCTTC CASSSNGLAGGGDEQFF
TRBD1 TRBJ2-1 once TRBV5-1 TGCGCCAGCAATACAGGGGGCTTCTACAATGAGCAGTTCTTC CASNTGGFYNEQFF
. TRBJ2-1 . TRBV27 TGTGCCAGCAGTGGCGGGGCACAGGGCCTGCGGGAGTTCTTC CASSGGAQGLREFF